The T cell receptor (beta chain) described here comes from a study of T cell responses to AZD1222 COVID-19 vaccine. Broader study findings: Only a handful of individuals given AZD1222 were seropositive at baseline. In all cases, repertoires were sampled only after the peak T cell response. The span of vaccine-associated CD4 TCRs extended across spike, with dominance at 160-218 and 743-854.

A note on this clone: Its antigen is unidentified.

Profiling relied on immunoSEQ multiplex PCR, and the TCRdb table lists in-frame clones only, not all of them. This table has 55,000 to 65,000 clones, 85% appearing once. After removal of 6 bases from V and 4 bases from J, the junction contained 3 bases not matched to a gene. The CDR3 runs to 13 residues. Germline CDR1 and CDR2: MNHEY and SVGAGI. This chain connects TRBV6-5 to TRBJ1-2; 9 positions match TRBD1. The sample here was peripheral blood, taken on day 0 of AZD1222 vaccination. The source is an adult in good health. The CDR3: CASRLGQGYGYTF. In nucleotides, the CDR3 is TGTGCCAGCAGACTGGGACAGGGCTATGGCTACACCTTC.